Shown below are 16 T cell receptor beta chains from a single sample sequenced in a study of CD8 T cells in ankylosing spondylitis (dated by TCRdb to about 2017). The protocol used for the library was 5' RACE. The sequencing machine was an Illumina HiSeq 2500. TCRdb cleaned the public reads at Q25 with fastp, built clones with MiXCR and kept in-frame beta chains. Merged by CDR3 protein, the rows form single entries marked with the most common genes and DNA. The sample includes hundreds of thousands of distinct CDR3 sequences, with roughly 20% observed a single time. The ten largest clones take up under 4% of the sample. Sequencing was performed on blood, either unsorted or a sorted T cell fraction (not recorded which). Receptors originate from a female donor with ankylosing spondylitis or in good health (not recorded which).

The CDR3 nucleotides read TGTGCCAGCAGTTACTCGTCCGGGACAGGTAGTGAGCAGTTCTTC. Encoded protein: CASSYSSGTGSEQFF. This chain uses TRBV6-5 with TRBJ2-1; 8 bases fit TRBD1. Germline CDR1 is MNHEY and CDR2 is SVGAGI. J gave up 9 bases and V 0 bases, and 7 bases lay outside the gene matches. This CDR3 region has 15 residues.

This clonotype was counted a few times. The genes are TRBV11-2 and TRBJ2-1, with D hard to call. Trimming shortened V by 0 bases and J by 8 bases, and 8 bases separated the two germline ends. The CDR3 is 13 residues long. Per germline, CDR1 SGHAT and CDR2 FQNNGV. The CDR3 region has the DNA TGTGCCAGCAGCTTAGATCTGTACTATGAGCAGTTCTTC. Residues: CASSLDLYYEQFF.

In its sample, this clonotype was seen many times. The chain links TRBV25-1 to TRBJ2-1; D is possibly TRBD1 or TRBD2 (7 bases each). Per germline, CDR1 MGHDK and CDR2 SYGVNS. Trimming stripped 5 bases from V and 9 bases from J, with 29 bases between. CDR3 length: 18 amino acids. The CDR3 DNA follows: TGTGCCAGCAGTCCCCGGGACAGCGGGATGAATACTGGTGGTGAGCAGTTCTTC. Encoded protein: CASSPRDSGMNTGGEQFF.

In this sample, this clonotype turned up a few times. The rearrangement links TRBV20-1 to TRBJ2-7, with 11 positions matching TRBD2. V was pared by 5 bases and J by 5 bases, with 5 bases of the junction left unmatched. Germline CDR1 is DFQATT and CDR2 is SNEGSKA (reference sequence). CDR3 size: 13 residues. DNA for the CDR3: TGCAGTGCTCCGCCGACTAGCGGGAACGAGCAGTACTTC. Translated, it gives CSAPPTSGNEQYF.

This clonotype came up a few times. The V and J genes are TRBV12-3 or TRBV12-4 and TRBJ1-2; D may be TRBD1 (5 bases). There are 16 residues in the CDR3. The germline V and J ends were trimmed by 6 bases and 1 base, with 18 bases remaining between them. The CDR3 DNA sequence: TGTGCCAGCAGCCTTGCCTTTCTGGACAATAACTATGGCTACACCTTC. This translates into CASSLAFLDNNYGYTF.

This clonotype was detected a few times. The genes are TRBV20-1 and TRBJ2-1; D is ambiguous. The CDR3 is made up of 12 amino acids. V was cut by 4 bases and J by 2 bases, with 6 bases left in between. In germline, CDR1 is DFQATT, CDR2 SNEGSKA (reference sequence). The CDR3 region has the DNA TGCAGTGCTATAGCCACCTACAATGAGCAGTTCTTC. Translated: CSAIATYNEQFF.

The chain uses TRBV25-1 and TRBJ2-7; D remains unclear. The CDR3 has 11 amino acids. V was shortened by 1 base and J by 6 bases, with 4 bases between the two germline ends. In germline, CDR1 is MGHDK, CDR2 SYGVNS. DNA of the CDR3: TGTGCCAGCAGTGAATGGGGCGAGCAGTACTTC. Its protein is CASSEWGEQYF.

In this sample, this clonotype turned up a few times. This chain joins TRBV12-3 or TRBV12-4 and TRBJ2-3; TRBD2 might be the D (6 bases). Deletions cut 3 bases from V and 4 bases from J, with 14 bases between. The CDR3 covers 15 residues. The CDR3 bases are TGTGCCAGCAGTTTGTCCGGGAGTCATCCAGATACGCAGTATTTT. Amino acids: CASSLSGSHPDTQYF.

This clonotype was detected a few times. The chain joins TRBV6-5 to TRBJ1-1; D not certain. The V gene lost 2 bases and the J gene lost 0 bases, with 10 bases spanning the gap. The CDR3 contains 15 residues. Germline lookup yields CDR1 MNHEY and CDR2 SVGAGI. This chain's CDR3 is CASSYDGDMNTEAFF. The CDR3 DNA sequence: TGTGCCAGCAGTTACGACGGGGATATGAACACTGAAGCTTTCTTT.

This clonotype was counted a few times. The V gene is TRBV3-1, the J gene TRBJ1-1; D remains ambiguous. This CDR3 comprises 14 residues. Germline CDR1 and CDR2: LGHDT and YNNKEL (reference sequence). Trimming removed 2 bases at V and 6 bases at J, with 13 bases between. In DNA, the CDR3 is TGTGCCAGCAGCCAATCAAGTCTCGCACCTGAAGCTTTCTTT. Encoded protein: CASSQSSLAPEAFF.

There are a few counts of this clonotype. The chain combines TRBV27 with TRBJ2-1; D tentatively reads TRBD1 or TRBD2 (5 bases each). With 1 base removed from V and 2 bases from J, the gap between germline ends came to 12 bases. Germline CDR1 MNHEY, CDR2 SMNVEV (reference sequence). The CDR3 is 16 residues long. DNA for the CDR3: TGTGCCAGCAGTTTATTTAAGGGGAGACCCTACAATGAGCAGTTCTTC. Its protein product is CASSLFKGRPYNEQFF.

V usage is TRBV12-3 or TRBV12-4 and J usage is TRBJ2-3; D possibly corresponds to TRBD1 (5 bases). Trimming took off 3 bases at V and 1 base at J, with 11 bases between the two ends. The CDR3 totals 15 residues. CDR3 loop: CASSLDTGRTDTQYF. The CDR3 coding sequence is TGTGCCAGCAGTTTGGACACCGGCCGCACAGATACGCAGTATTTT.

This chain's CDR3 is CASSLLGTPGSNEQFF. The CDR3 DNA sequence: TGTGCCAGCAGCTTATTAGGGACGCCGGGGTCCAATGAGCAGTTCTTC. The chain carries TRBV7-2 and TRBJ2-1; D possibly uses TRBD1 or TRBD2 (5 bases each). V was cut by 2 bases and J by 6 bases, with 17 bases left in between. The CDR3 covers 16 residues. From germline, CDR1 is SGHTA and CDR2 FQGNSA.

This clonotype was detected only a few times. This chain joins TRBV20-1 and TRBJ2-7; 8 nucleotides line up with TRBD2. The ends lost 3 bases at V and 3 bases at J; junction bases unmatched: 7. Germline V gene sequence: CDR1 DFQATT, CDR2 SNEGSKA (reference sequence). The CDR3 is 14 residues long. CDR3 sequence reads: CSASPAGEDYEQYF. Written as DNA, the CDR3 is TGCAGTGCTAGCCCAGCGGGAGAGGACTACGAGCAGTACTTC.

J is TRBJ2-1 and V is TRBV25-1; no definite D call. Trimming shortened V by 10 bases and J by 10 bases, and 11 bases separated the two germline ends. In germline, CDR1 is MGHDK, CDR2 SYGVNS. This CDR3 spans 10 amino acids. CDR3 coding DNA: TGTGCCACCAGGATGGCCGAGCAGTTCTTC. Translation: CATRMAEQFF.

This clonotype showed up just a few times. V and J are TRBV11-3 and TRBJ2-2; TRBD1 matches at 7 bases. Germline trimming cut 1 base from V and 5 bases from J; bases unmatched to any gene: 4. From germline, CDR1 is SGHNT and CDR2 YENEEA. The CDR3 has 15 residues. CDR3 nucleotide sequence: TGTGCCAGCAGCTTAGCCAGGGGACAGACCGGGGAGCTGTTTTTT. Translation gives CASSLARGQTGELFF.